This T cell receptor beta chain appears in the sequencing data of a study of cytomegalovirus exposure and HLA in healthy donors. This clone came up a few times. The V gene lost 4 bases and the J gene lost 6 bases, with 17 bases spanning the gap. This CDR3 is 16 amino acids long. Germline V gene lookup returns CDR1 SGHNT and CDR2 YYREEE (reference sequence). Assay used: immunoSEQ multiplex PCR; TCRdb lists only in-frame clones, some missing. The sample holds about 330,000 clones, around 87% seen once. The sequence derives from a woman younger than 45 in good health and CMV-seropositive. Sequencing was performed on PBMCs. The chain combines TRBV5-4 with TRBJ1-6; possible D gene TRBD1, 5 bases. In DNA, the CDR3 is TGTGCCAGCAGCGCGCGGGGCGGGAGTTCTAATTCACCCCTCCACTTT. As protein: CASSARGGSSNSPLHF.